Here is one T cell receptor (beta chain) with its context. Antigen unknown. Trimming left V 7 bases short and J 1 base short, with 13 bases between. The CDR3 loop spans 14 amino acids. CDR1 LNHDA and CDR2 SQIVND come from the germline V gene (reference sequence). TCRdb re-called the 5' RACE reads with MiXCR, one entry per CDR3 protein. The profile shows about 620,000 distinct CDR3 sequences, approximately 18% of them singletons. This specimen comes from a study of T-cell memory formation after mild COVID-19. General observations from the study: Clones contracting day 15 to 85 were balanced CD4/CD8; later expanders leaned CD4+.

Sequenced: PBMCs or a T cell subset sorted from them (not recorded which). V and J are TRBV19 and TRBJ1-1; D may be TRBD1 (6 bases). This clonotype originated in an adult woman who had mild COVID-19 (a few samples of this study predate the infection). Cell type and time point are not known. The CDR3 region has the DNA TGTGCCAGTAAAGAGGACAGAAGGAACACTGAAGCTTTCTTT. Protein: CASKEDRRNTEAFF.